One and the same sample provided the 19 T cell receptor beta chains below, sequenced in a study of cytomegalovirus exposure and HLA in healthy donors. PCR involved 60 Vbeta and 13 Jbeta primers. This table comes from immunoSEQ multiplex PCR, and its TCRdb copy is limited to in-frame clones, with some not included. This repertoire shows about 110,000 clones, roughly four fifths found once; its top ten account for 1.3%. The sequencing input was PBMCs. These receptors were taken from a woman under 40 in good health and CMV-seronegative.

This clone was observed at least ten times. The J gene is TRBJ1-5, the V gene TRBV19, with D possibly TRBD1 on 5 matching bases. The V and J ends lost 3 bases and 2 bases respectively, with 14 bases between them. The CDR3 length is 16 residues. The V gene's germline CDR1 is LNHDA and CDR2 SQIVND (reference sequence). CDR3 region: CASSIGSRAGNQPQHF. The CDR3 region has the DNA TGTGCCAGTAGTATCGGTAGCAGGGCCGGCAATCAGCCCCAGCATTTT.

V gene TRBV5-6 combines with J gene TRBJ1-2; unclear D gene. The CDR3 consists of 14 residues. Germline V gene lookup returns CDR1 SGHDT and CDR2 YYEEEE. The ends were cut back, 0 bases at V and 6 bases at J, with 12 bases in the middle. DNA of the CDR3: TGTGCCAGCAGCTTGGAAATGGTTGCGGATGGCTACACCTTC. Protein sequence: CASSLEMVADGYTF.

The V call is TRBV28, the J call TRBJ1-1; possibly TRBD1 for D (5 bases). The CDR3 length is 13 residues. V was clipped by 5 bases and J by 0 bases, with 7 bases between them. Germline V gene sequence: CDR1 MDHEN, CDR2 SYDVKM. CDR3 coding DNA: TGTGCCAGCAGTAAGGGGCTGAACACTGAAGCTTTCTTT. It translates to CASSKGLNTEAFF.

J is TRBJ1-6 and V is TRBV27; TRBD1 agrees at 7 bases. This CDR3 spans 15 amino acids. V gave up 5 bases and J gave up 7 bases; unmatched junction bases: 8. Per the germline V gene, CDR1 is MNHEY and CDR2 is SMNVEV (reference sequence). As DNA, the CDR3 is TGTGCCAGCAGTCTTCTACAGGGGCTCAATTCACCCCTCCACTTT. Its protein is CASSLLQGLNSPLHF.

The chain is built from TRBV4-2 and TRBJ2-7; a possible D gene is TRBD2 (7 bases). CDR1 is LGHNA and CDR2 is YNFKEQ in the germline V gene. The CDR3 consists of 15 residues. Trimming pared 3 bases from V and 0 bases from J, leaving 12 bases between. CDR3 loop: CASSHRGGGSYEQYF. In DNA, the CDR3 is TGTGCCAGCAGCCACCGAGGGGGGGGCTCCTACGAGCAGTACTTC.

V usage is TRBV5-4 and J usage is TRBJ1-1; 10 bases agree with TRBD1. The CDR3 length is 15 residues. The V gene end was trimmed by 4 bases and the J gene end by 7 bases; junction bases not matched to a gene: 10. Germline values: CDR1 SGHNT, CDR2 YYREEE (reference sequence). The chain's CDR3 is CASSVDGQGDYEAFF. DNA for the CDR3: TGTGCCAGCAGCGTAGACGGACAGGGGGATTATGAAGCTTTCTTT.

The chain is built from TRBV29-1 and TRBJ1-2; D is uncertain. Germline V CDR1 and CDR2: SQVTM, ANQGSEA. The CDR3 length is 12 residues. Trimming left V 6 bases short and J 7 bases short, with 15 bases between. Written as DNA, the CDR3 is TGCAGCGTCGAGATTGGACTGGGTGGCTACACCTTC. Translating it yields CSVEIGLGGYTF.

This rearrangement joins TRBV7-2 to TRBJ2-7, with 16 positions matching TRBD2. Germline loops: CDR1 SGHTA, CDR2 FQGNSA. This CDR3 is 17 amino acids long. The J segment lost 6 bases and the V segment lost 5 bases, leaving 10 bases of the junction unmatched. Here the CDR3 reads CASSHAGTSGRGREQYF. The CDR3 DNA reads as TGTGCCAGCAGCCATGCCGGGACTAGCGGGAGGGGTCGCGAGCAGTACTTC.

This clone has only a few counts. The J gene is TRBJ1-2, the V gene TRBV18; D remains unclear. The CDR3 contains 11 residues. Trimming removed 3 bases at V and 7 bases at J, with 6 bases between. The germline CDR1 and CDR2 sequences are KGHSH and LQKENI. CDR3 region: CASSPSVGYTF. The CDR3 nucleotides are TGTGCCAGCTCACCGTCCGTTGGCTACACCTTC.

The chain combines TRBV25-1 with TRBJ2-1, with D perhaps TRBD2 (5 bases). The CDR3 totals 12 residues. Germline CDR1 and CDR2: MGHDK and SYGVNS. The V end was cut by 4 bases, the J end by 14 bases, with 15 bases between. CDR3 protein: CASSATRRPKFF. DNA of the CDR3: TGTGCCAGCAGTGCAACTAGAAGGCCGAAGTTCTTC.

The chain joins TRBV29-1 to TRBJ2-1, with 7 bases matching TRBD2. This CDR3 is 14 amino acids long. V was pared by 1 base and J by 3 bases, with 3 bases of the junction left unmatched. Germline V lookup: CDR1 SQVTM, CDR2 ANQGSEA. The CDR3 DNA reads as TGCAGCGTTGAAGGGAGCGGGGTCTACAATGAGCAGTTCTTC. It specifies CSVEGSGVYNEQFF.

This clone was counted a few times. CDR3 nucleotide sequence: TGTGCCAGCAGCTTATTGGGACAGTTTATGGCACCCCTCCACTTT. Residues: CASSLLGQFMAPLHF. The V and J genes are TRBV7-2 and TRBJ1-6; 7 positions match TRBD1. The V gene end was trimmed by 2 bases and the J gene end by 11 bases; junction bases not matched to a gene: 9. Germline CDR1 reads SGHTA; CDR2 reads FQGNSA. This CDR3 has 15 amino acids. The whole variable domain, remainder taken from reference TRBV7-2 and TRBJ1-6, is GAGVSQSPSNKVTEKGKDVELRCDPISGHTALYWYRQSLGQGLEFLIYFQGNSAPDKSGLPSDRFSAERTGGSVSTLTIQRTQQEDSAVYLCASSLLGQFMAPLHFGNGTRLTVT.

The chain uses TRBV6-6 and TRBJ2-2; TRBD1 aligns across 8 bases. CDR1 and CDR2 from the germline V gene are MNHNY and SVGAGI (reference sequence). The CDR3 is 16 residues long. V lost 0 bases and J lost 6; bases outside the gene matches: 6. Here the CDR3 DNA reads TGTGCCAGCAGTTACTCGTCCAGGGGGCTAGCCGGGGAGCTGTTTTTT. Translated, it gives CASSYSSRGLAGELFF.

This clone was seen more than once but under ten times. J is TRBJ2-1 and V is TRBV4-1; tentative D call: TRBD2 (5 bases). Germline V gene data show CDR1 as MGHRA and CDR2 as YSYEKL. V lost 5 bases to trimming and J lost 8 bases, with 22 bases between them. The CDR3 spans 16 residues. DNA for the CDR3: TGCGCCAGCAGCAGCCGAGGGTCACAGCCCGACGATGAGCAGTTCTTC. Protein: CASSSRGSQPDDEQFF.

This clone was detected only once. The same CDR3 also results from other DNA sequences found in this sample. DNA of the CDR3: TGTGCCTGGAGTGTCTCCGGGGCCGGGGAGCTGTTTTTT. Protein sequence: CAWSVSGAGELFF. The chain uses TRBV30 and TRBJ2-2, with D maybe TRBD2 (5 bases). The CDR3 is made up of 13 amino acids. Trimming left V 0 bases short and J 6 bases short, with 8 bases between. The germline V gene has CDR1 GTSNPN and CDR2 SVGIG (reference sequence).

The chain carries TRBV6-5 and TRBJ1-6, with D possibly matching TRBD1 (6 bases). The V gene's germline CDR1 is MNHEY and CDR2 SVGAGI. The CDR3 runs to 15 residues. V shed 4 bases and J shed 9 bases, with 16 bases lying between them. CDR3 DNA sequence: TGTGCCAGCAGTTCCTCGGTTCAGGGGCGTTCACCCCTCCACTTT. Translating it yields CASSSSVQGRSPLHF.

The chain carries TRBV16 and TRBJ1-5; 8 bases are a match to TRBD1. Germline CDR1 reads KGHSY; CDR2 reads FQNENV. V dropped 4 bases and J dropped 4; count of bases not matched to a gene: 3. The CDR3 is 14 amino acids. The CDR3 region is CASSPRTGNQPQHF. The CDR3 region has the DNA TGTGCCAGCAGCCCCAGGACAGGGAATCAGCCCCAGCATTTT.

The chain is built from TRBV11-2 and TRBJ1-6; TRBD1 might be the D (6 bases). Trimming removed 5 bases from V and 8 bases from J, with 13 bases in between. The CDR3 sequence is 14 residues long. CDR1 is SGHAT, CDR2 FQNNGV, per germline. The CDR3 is CASSQQQGHSPLHF. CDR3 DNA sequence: TGTGCCAGCAGCCAACAACAGGGACATTCACCCCTCCACTTT.

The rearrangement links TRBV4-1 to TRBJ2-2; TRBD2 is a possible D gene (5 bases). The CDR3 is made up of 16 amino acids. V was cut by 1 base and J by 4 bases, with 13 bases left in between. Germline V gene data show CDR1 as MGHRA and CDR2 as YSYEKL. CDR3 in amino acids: CASSQVTGEGTGELFF. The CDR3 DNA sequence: TGCGCCAGCAGCCAAGTTACGGGCGAGGGCACCGGGGAGCTGTTTTTT.